This T cell receptor beta chain was identified in a study of PD-L1 blockade in urothelial cancer. The ends were cut back, 5 bases at V and 4 bases at J, with 14 bases in the middle. CDR3 length equals 14 residues. The germline gives CDR1 MDHEN, CDR2 SYDVKM. Only in-frame clones appear in the TCRdb table, and some are missing; sequencing was by immunoSEQ multiplex PCR. The sample shows 45,000 to 55,000 clones, more than 75% of them seen only once. Noted time point: pretreatment peripheral blood. The chain has TRBV28 and TRBJ1-2, with D hard to call. The source of this sequence is a man aged 45-60 years with urothelial cancer. The sequences come from PBMCs, collected around atezolizumab (anti-PD-L1) treatment. The CDR3 DNA reads as TGTGCCAGCAGTCCGGGTGGAATTGGCTATGGCTACACCTTC. It translates to CASSPGGIGYGYTF.